The clone carrying this T cell receptor beta chain showed up just a few times. The data stem from a study of cytomegalovirus exposure and HLA in healthy donors. In the PCR, 60 Vbeta and 13 Jbeta primers were used. Method: immunoSEQ multiplex PCR; TCRdb's copy keeps in-frame clones and lacks some. The sample records 150,000 to 200,000 clones, roughly 77% being singletons. The germline CDR1 and CDR2 sequences are SEHNR and FQNEAQ (reference sequence). This CDR3 has 11 amino acids. V lost 3 bases and J 4 bases, leaving 3 bases between the germline ends. The sequenced material came from PBMCs. The chain joins TRBV7-9 to TRBJ2-5; the D is unclear. This sequence originates from a woman in her forties or fifties in good health and CMV-seropositive. DNA for the CDR3: TGTGCCAGCAGCTTTATAGAGACCCAGTACTTC. It encodes CASSFIETQYF.